This TCR beta chain emerged from a study of blood T cell repertoires in COVID-19. In the study overall: Sites across the United States, Italy and Spain contributed samples from acute and convalescent COVID-19. Sources were T cells, B-cell-depleted T cells, or PBMCs; the material itself was cDNA or gDNA.

Germline V gene data show CDR1 as MNHNY and CDR2 as SVGAGI (reference sequence). The CDR3 is made up of 16 amino acids. The J segment lost 4 bases and the V segment lost 2 bases, leaving 2 bases of the junction unmatched. The authors' processing: From reference gene primer amplification, estimates of nucleated cell counts were derived. Method: immunoSEQ multiplex PCR; TCRdb's copy keeps in-frame clones and lacks some. Clonal size and the V and J genes are those of that table, whereas D and trimming came from the DNA. The sample has around 200,000 clones; about 87% are singletons. J is TRBJ2-1 and V is TRBV6-6; 13 bases are a match to TRBD2. The sample was peripheral blood. The clonotype originates from a man aged 40-49 years with active or convalescent COVID-19. This CDR3 reads CASSYGTSGAYNEQFF. Here the CDR3 DNA reads TGTGCCAGCAGTTACGGGACTAGCGGGGCATACAATGAGCAGTTCTTC.